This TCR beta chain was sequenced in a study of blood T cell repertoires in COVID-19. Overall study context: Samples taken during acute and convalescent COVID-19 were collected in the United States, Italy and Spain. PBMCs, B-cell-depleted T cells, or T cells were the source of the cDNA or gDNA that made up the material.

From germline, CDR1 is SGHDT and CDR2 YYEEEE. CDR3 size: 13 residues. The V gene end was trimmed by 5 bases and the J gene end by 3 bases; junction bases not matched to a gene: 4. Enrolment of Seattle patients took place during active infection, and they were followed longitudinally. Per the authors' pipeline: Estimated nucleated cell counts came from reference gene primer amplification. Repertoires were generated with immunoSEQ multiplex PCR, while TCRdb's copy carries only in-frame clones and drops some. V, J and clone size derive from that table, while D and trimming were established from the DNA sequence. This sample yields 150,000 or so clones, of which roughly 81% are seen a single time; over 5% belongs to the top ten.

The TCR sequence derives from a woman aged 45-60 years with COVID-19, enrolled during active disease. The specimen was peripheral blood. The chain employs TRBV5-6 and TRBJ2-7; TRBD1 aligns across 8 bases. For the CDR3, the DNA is TGTGCCAGCAGGGAGGGGACAGGCTACGAGCAGTACTTC. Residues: CASREGTGYEQYF.